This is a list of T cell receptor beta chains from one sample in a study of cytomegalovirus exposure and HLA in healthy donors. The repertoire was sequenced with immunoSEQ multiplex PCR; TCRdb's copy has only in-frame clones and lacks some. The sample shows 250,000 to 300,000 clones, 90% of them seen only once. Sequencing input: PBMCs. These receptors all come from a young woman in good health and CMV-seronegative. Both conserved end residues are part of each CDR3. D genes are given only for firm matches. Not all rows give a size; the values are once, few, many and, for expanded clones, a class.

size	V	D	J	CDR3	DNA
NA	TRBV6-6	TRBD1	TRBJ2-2	CASRRRGPGGGELFF	TGTGCCAGCAGGAGAAGGGGGCCTGGGGGCGGGGAGCTGTTTTTT
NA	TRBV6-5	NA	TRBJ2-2	CASSYYGQKNTGELFF	TGTGCCAGCAGTTACTACGGACAGAAGAACACCGGGGAGCTGTTTTTT
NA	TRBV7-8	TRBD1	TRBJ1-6	CASSTTRQGGMPPLHF	TGTGCCAGCAGCACAACGCGACAGGGAGGAATGCCACCCCTCCACTTT
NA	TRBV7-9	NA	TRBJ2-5	CASSSEVRGTQYF	TGTGCCAGCAGCTCAGAAGTTCGTGGGACCCAGTACTTC
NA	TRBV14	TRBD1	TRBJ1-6	CASSHRQGAWNNSPLHF	TGTGCCAGCAGCCACCGTCAGGGGGCGTGGAATAATTCACCCCTCCACTTT
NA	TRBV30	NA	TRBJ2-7	CAWSFDRYEQYF	TGTGCCTGGAGTTTCGACAGGTACGAGCAGTACTTC
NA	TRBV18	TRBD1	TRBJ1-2	CASSHTPDREEGYTF	TGTGCCAGCTCACATACCCCGGACAGGGAGGAAGGCTACACCTTC
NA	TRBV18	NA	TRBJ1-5	CASSPGRETNQPQHF	TGTGCCAGCTCACCAGGCAGGGAAACCAATCAGCCCCAGCATTTT
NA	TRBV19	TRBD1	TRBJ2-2	CASNRGRAGELFF	TGTGCCAGTAACAGGGGGCGGGCCGGGGAGCTGTTTTTT
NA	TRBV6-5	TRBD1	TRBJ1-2	CASSPGQSYGYTF	TGTGCCAGCAGTCCGGGACAGTCCTATGGCTACACCTTC
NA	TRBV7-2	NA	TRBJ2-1	CASSLSRGRFNEQFF	TGTGCCAGCAGCTTATCTCGGGGGAGGTTCAATGAGCAGTTCTTC
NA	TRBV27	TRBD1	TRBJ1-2	CASSTLQGENYGYTF	TGTGCCAGCAGTACACTACAGGGGGAGAACTATGGCTACACCTTC
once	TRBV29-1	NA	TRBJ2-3	CSVEPEGSRTDTQYF	TGCAGCGTTGAACCCGAGGGCAGCCGCACAGATACGCAGTATTTT
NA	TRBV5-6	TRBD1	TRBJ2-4	CASSLEQGHGKNIQYF	TGTGCCAGCAGCTTGGAACAGGGGCACGGCAAAAACATTCAGTACTTC
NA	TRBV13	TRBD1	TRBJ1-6	CASSGDRVNSPLHF	TGTGCCAGCAGCGGAGACAGGGTGAATTCACCCCTCCACTTT
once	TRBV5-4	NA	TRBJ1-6	CASSPDINSPLHF	TGTGCCAGCAGCCCGGACATTAATTCACCCCTCCACTTT
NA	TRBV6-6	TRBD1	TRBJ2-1	CASRGDRVINEQFF	TGTGCCAGCAGAGGGGACAGGGTCATCAATGAGCAGTTCTTC
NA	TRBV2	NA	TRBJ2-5	CANAGLETQYF	TGTGCCAACGCCGGGTTGGAGACCCAGTACTTC
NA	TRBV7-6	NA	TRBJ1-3	CASSLKAALSAIYF	TGTGCCAGCAGCTTAAAGGCGGCTCTTAGCGCCATATATTTT
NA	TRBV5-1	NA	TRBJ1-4	CASSFLGQGIEKLFF	TGCGCCAGCAGCTTTCTAGGGCAGGGTATCGAAAAACTGTTTTTT
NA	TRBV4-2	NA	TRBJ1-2	CASSLERQIDYGYTF	TGTGCCAGCAGTCTTGAACGACAGATTGACTATGGCTACACCTTC
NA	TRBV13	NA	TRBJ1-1	CASRTRGGVNTEAFF	TGTGCCAGCAGGACTAGGGGCGGGGTGAACACTGAAGCTTTCTTT
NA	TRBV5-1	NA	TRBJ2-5	CASSLGRGYQETQYF	TGCGCCAGCAGCTTAGGGCGGGGCTACCAAGAGACCCAGTACTTC
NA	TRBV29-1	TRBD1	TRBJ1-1	CSAKQGDAEAFF	TGCAGCGCCAAACAGGGGGACGCTGAAGCTTTCTTT
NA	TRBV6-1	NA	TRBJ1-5	CASGGGWDQPQHF	TGTGCCAGCGGGGGGGGATGGGATCAGCCCCAGCATTTT
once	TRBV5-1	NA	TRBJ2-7	CASSRGGRENEQYF	TGCGCCAGCAGCCGAGGTGGCAGGGAAAACGAGCAGTACTTC
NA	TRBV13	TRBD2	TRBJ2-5	CASRRLAGGETQYF	TGTGCCAGCCGCAGACTAGCGGGGGGAGAGACCCAGTACTTC
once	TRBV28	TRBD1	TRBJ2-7	CASKLGQGAPYEQYF	TGTGCCAGCAAACTGGGACAGGGAGCCCCCTACGAGCAGTACTTC
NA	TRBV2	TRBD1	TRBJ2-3	CASRTTGSQFDTQYF	TGTGCCAGCAGGACGACAGGGTCCCAGTTTGATACGCAGTATTTT
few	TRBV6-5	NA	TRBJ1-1	CASNDRPNTEAFF	TGTGCCAGCAACGACAGGCCGAACACTGAAGCTTTCTTT
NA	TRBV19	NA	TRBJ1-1	CASSMRSYTEAFF	TGTGCCAGTAGTATGCGGTCTTACACTGAAGCTTTCTTT
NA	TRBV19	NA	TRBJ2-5	CASSIVTEETQYF	TGTGCCAGTAGTATAGTCACAGAAGAGACCCAGTACTTC
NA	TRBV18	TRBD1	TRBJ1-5	CASSPPDRAAQPQHF	TGTGCCAGCTCACCACCGGACAGGGCGGCTCAGCCCCAGCATTTT
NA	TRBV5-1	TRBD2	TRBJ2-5	CASSLGGALEKTQYF	TGCGCCAGCAGCCTCGGGGGGGCGCTCGAAAAGACCCAGTACTTC
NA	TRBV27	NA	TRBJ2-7	CASSIQNGVSYEQYF	TGTGCCAGCAGTATACAAAACGGGGTGTCCTACGAGCAGTACTTC
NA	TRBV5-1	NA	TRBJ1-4	CASRGGDEKLFF	TGCGCCTCGAGAGGAGGGGATGAAAAACTGTTTTTT
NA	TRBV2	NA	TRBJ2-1	CASREYNEQFF	TGTGCCAGCCGAGAATACAATGAGCAGTTCTTC
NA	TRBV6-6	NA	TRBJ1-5	CASSYGQPYGPQHF	TGTGCCAGCAGTTACGGGCAGCCTTATGGGCCCCAGCATTTT
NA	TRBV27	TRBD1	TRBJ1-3	CASSTRQGMGNTIYF	TGTGCCAGCAGTACCCGACAGGGGATGGGAAACACCATATATTTT
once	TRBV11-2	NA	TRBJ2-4	CASSQSPGAAKNIQYF	TGTGCCAGCAGCCAGTCCCCAGGGGCGGCCAAAAACATTCAGTACTTC
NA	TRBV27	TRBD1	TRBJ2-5	CASSPLGTGEETQYF	TGTGCCAGCTCCCCGCTTGGGACAGGGGAAGAGACCCAGTACTTC
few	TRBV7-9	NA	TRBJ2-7	CASSSQGSEQYF	TGTGCCAGCAGCTCACAGGGTTCCGAGCAGTACTTC
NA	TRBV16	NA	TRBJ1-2	CASSQSIPRAGYTF	TGTGCCAGCAGCCAATCCATACCGCGTGCTGGCTACACCTTC
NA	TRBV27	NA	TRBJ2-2	CASSPRETGELFF	TGTGCCAGCAGCCCCCGGGAGACCGGGGAGCTGTTTTTT
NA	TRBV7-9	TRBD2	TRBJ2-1	CASSLGGTSGASSYNEQFF	TGTGCCAGCAGCTTAGGGGGGACTAGCGGGGCTAGCTCCTACAATGAGCAGTTCTTC
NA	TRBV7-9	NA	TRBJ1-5	CASSLTSGQPQHF	TGTGCCAGCAGCTTAACGTCGGGGCAGCCCCAGCATTTT
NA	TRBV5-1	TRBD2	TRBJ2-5	CASSFGAGDQETQYF	TGCGCCAGCAGCTTCGGTGCGGGGGACCAAGAGACCCAGTACTTC
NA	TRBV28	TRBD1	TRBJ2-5	CASSLYRDRQETQYF	TGTGCCAGCAGTTTATACCGGGACAGGCAAGAGACCCAGTACTTC
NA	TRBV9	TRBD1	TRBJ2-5	CASSSQGEPGTQYF	TGTGCCAGCAGCTCCCAGGGGGAGCCAGGCACCCAGTACTTC
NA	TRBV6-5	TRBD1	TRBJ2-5	CASSYSWTGDETQYF	TGTGCCAGCAGTTACTCTTGGACAGGGGACGAGACCCAGTACTTC
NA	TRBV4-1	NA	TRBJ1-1	CASSQDPGWTEAFF	TGCGCCAGCAGCCAAGATCCAGGTTGGACTGAAGCTTTCTTT
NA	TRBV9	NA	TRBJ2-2	CASSGTSFDTGELFF	TGTGCCAGCAGCGGAACTAGCTTCGACACCGGGGAGCTGTTTTTT